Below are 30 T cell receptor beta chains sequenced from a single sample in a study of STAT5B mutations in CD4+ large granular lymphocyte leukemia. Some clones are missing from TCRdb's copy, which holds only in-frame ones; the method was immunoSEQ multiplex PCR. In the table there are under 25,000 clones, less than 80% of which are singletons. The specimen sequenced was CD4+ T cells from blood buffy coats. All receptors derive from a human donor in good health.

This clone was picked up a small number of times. CDR3 in DNA: TGTGCCAGCAGAGACCTCAGGAGGGGCGGCTACGAGCAGTACTTC. This sequence encodes CASRDLRRGGYEQYF. V gene TRBV11-2 combines with J gene TRBJ2-7, with D perhaps matching TRBD2 (6 bases). The CDR3 is 15 amino acids. CDR1 is SGHAT, CDR2 FQNNGV, per germline. V dropped 6 bases and J dropped 3 bases, with 18 bases sitting between them.

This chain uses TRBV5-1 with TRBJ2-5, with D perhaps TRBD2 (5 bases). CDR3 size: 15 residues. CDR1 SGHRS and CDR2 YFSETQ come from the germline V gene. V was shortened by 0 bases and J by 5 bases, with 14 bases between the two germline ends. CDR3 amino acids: CASSLGGYDGETQYF. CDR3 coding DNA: TGCGCCAGCAGCTTGGGAGGGTATGACGGCGAGACCCAGTACTTC.

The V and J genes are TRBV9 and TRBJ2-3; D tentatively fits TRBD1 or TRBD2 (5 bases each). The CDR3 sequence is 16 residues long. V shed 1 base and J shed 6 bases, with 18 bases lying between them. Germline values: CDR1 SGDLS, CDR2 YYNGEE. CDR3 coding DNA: TGTGCCAGCAGCGTACGGGACCTGACCATAATGGATACGCAGTATTTT. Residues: CASSVRDLTIMDTQYF.

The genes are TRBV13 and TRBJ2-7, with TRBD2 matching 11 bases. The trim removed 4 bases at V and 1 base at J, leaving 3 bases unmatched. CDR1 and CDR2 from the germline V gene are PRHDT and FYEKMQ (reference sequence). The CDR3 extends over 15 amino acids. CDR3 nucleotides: TGTGCCAGCAGCTGGGGGACTAGCGGTTCCTACGAGCAGTACTTC. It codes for CASSWGTSGSYEQYF.

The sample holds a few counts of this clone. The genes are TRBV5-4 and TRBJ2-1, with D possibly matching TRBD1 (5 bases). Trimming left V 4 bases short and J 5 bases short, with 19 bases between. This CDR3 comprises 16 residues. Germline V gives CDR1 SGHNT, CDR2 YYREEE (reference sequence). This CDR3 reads CASSHVGRGNDNEQFF. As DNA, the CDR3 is TGTGCCAGCAGCCACGTCGGAAGGGGAAACGACAATGAGCAGTTCTTC.

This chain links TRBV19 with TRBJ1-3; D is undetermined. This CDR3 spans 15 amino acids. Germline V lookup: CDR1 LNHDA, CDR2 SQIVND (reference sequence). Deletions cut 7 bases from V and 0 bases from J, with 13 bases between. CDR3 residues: CASTLGRLSGNTIYF. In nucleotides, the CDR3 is TGTGCCAGTACACTAGGTCGGCTCTCTGGAAACACCATATATTTT. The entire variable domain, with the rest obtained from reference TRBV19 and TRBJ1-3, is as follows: DGGITQSPKYLFRKEGQNVTLSCEQNLNHDAMYWYRQDPGQGLRLIYYSQIVNDFQKGDIAEGYSVSREKKESFPLTVTSAQKNPTAFYLCASTLGRLSGNTIYFGEGSWLTVV.

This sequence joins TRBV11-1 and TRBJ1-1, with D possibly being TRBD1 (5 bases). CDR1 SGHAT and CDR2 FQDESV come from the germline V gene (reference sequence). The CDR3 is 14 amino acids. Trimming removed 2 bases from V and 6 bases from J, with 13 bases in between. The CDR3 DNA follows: TGTGCCAGCAGCTTATTGTCAGGGTTCCCTGAAGCTTTCTTT. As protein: CASSLLSGFPEAFF. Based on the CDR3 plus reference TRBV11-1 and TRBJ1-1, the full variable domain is EAEVAQSPRYKITEKSQAVAFWCDPISGHATLYWYRQILGQGPELLVQFQDESVVDDSQLPKDRFSAERLKGVDSTLKIQPAELGDSAMYLCASSLLSGFPEAFFGQGTRLTVV.

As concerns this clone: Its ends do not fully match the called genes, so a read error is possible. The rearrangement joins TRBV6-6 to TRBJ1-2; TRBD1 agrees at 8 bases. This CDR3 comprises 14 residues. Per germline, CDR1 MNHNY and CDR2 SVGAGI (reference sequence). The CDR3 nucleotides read TGTGCCAGCATTTACCGGGGACAGGCGGGTCGCTACACCTTC. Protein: CASIYRGQAGRYTF.

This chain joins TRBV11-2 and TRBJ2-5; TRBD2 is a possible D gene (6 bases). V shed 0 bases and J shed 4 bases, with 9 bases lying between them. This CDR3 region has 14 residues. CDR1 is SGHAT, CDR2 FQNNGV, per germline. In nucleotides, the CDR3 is TGTGCCAGCAGCTTAGACTTGCGGGGAGAGACCCAGTACTTC. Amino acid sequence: CASSLDLRGETQYF.

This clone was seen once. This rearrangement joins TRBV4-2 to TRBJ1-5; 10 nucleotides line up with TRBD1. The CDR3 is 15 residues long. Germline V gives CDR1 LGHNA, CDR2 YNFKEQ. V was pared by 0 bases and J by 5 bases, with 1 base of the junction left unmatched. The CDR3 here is CASSQEGTGDQPQHF. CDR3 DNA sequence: TGTGCCAGCAGCCAAGAAGGGACAGGGGATCAGCCCCAGCATTTT.

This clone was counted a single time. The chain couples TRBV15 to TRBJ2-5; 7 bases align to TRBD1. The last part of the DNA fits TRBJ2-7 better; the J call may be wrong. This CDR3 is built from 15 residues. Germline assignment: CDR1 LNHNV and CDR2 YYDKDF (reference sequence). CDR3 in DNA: TGTGCCACCAGCAGAGTCCGGGACAGCCCCTACGAGCAGTACTTC. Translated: CATSRVRDSPYEQYF.

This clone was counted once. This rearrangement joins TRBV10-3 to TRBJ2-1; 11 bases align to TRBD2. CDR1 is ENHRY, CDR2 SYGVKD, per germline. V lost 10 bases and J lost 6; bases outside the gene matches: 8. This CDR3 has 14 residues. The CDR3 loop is CATLTSGGPNEQFF. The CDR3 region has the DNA TGTGCCACCTTAACTAGCGGGGGCCCCAATGAGCAGTTCTTC.

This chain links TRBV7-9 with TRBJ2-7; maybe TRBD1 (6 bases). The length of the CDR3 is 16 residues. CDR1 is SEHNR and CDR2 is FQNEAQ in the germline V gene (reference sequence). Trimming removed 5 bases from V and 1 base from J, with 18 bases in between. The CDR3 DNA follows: TGTGCCAGCAGCGAGATCAGGGGAAATAAGTCCTACGAGCAGTACTTC. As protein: CASSEIRGNKSYEQYF.

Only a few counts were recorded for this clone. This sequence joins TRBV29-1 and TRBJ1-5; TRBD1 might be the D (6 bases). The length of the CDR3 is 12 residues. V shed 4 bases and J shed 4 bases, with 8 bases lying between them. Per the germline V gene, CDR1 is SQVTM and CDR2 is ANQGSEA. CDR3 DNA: TGCAGCGTTGCAGGGGCGAATCAGCCCCAGCATTTT. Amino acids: CSVAGANQPQHF.

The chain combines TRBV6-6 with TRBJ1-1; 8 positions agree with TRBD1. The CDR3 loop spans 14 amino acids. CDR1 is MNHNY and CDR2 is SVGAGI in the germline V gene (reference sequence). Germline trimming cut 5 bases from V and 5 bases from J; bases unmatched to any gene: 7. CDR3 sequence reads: CASSRQGAGTEAFF. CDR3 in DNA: TGTGCCAGCAGTCGCCAGGGGGCGGGTACTGAAGCTTTCTTT.

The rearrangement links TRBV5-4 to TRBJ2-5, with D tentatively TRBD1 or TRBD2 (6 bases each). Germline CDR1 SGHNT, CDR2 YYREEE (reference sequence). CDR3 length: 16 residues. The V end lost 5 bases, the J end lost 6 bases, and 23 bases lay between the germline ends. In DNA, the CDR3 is TGTGCCAGCAGTCTGGGCGGTGGGGGGCAGGCAAAGACCCAGTACTTC. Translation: CASSLGGGGQAKTQYF.

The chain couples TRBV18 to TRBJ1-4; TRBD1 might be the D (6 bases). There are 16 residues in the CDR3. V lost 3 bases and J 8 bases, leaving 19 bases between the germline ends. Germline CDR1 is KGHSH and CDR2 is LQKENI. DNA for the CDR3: TGTGCCAGCTCACCGAATTCAGGGGCGCTGAGAGAAAAACTGTTTTTT. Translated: CASSPNSGALREKLFF.

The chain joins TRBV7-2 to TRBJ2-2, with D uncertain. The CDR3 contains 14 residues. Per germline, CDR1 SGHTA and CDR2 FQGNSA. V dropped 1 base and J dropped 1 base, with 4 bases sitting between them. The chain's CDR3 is CASSLGVNTGELFF. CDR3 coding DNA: TGTGCCAGCAGCTTAGGAGTGAACACCGGGGAGCTGTTTTTT.

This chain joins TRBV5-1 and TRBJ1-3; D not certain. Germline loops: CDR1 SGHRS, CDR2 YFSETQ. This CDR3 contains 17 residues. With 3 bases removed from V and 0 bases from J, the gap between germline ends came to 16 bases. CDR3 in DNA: TGCGCCAGCAGCTCCATGGTAGGAAGTTCCTCTGGAAACACCATATATTTT. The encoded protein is CASSSMVGSSSGNTIYF.

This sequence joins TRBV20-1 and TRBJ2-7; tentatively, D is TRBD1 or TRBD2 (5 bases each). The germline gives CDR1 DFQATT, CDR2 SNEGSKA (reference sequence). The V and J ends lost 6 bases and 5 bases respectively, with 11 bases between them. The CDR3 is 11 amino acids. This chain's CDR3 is CSASPGHEQYF. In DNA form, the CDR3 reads TGCAGTGCGAGCCCGGGGCACGAGCAGTACTTC.

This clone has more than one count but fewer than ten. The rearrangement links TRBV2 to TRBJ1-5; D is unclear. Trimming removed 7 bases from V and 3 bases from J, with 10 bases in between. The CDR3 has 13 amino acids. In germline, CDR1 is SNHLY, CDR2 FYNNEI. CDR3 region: CASKGFPNQPQHF. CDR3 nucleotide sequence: TGTGCCAGCAAAGGGTTTCCCAATCAGCCCCAGCATTTT.

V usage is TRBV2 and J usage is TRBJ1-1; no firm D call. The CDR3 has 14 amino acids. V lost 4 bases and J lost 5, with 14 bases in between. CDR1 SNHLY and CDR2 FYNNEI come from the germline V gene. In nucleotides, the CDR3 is TGTGCCAGCAGTGGGTTGGGCAGTCGAACTGAAGCTTTCTTT. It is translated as CASSGLGSRTEAFF.

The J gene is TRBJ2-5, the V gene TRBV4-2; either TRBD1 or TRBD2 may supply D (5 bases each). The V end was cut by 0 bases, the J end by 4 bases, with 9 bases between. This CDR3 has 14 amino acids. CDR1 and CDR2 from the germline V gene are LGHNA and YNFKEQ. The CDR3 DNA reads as TGTGCCAGCAGCCAAGAGGCAGGGAGAGAGACCCAGTACTTC. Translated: CASSQEAGRETQYF.

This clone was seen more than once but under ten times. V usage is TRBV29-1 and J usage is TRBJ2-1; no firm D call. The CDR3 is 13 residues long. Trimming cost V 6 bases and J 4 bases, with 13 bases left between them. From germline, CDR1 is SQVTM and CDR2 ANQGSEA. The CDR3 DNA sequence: TGCAGCGTCCGCCCAGCGCAGTACAATGAGCAGTTCTTC. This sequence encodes CSVRPAQYNEQFF.

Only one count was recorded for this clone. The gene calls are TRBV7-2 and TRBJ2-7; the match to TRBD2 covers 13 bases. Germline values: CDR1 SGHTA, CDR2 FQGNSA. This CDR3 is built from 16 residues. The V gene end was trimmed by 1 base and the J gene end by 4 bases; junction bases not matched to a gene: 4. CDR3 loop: CASSLGMGLAGYEQYF. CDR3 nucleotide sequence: TGTGCCAGCAGCTTAGGAATGGGACTAGCGGGGTACGAGCAGTACTTC.

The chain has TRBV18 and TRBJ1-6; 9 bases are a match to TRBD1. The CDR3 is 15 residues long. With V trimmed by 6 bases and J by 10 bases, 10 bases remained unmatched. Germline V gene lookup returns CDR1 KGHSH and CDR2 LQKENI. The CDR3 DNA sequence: TGTGCCAGCTCGGTTCAAGGACAGGGGAAGTCACCCCTCCACTTT. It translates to CASSVQGQGKSPLHF.

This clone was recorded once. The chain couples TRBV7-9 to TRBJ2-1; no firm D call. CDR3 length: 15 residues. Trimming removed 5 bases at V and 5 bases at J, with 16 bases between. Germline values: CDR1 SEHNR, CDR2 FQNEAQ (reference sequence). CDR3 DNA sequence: TGTGCCAGCAGCCCCGACAACCTGGCCAACAATGAGCAGTTCTTC. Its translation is CASSPDNLANNEQFF.

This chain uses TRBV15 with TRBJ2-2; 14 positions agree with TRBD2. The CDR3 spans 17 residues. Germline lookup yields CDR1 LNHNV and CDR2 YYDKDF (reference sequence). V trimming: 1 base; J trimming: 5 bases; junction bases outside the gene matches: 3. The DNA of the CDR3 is TGTGCCACCAGCAGAGGTTGGACTAGCGGGGGGACCGGGGAGCTGTTTTTT. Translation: CATSRGWTSGGTGELFF.

The CDR3 loop is CASSYGGLTEAFF. As DNA, the CDR3 is TGTGCCAGCAGTTACGGTGGGCTCACTGAAGCTTTCTTT. This sequence joins TRBV6-5 and TRBJ1-1; the D is unclear. Trimming took 2 bases from V and 4 from J, leaving 8 bases between them. This CDR3 spans 13 amino acids. Germline loops: CDR1 MNHEY, CDR2 SVGAGI.

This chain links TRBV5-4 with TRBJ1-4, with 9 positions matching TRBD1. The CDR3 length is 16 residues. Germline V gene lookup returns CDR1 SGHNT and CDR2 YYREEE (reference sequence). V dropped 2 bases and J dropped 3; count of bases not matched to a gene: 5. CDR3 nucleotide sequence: TGTGCCAGCAGCTTAAGACAGGGGGTATCTAATGAAAAACTGTTTTTT. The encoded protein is CASSLRQGVSNEKLFF. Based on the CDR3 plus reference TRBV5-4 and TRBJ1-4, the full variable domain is ETGVTQSPTHLIKTRGQQVTLRCSSQSGHNTVSWYQQALGQGPQFIFQYYREEENGRGNFPPRFSGLQFPNYSSELNVNALELDDSALYLCASSLRQGVSNEKLFFGSGTQLSVL.